These T cell receptor beta chains were read from a single sample in a study of blood T cell repertoires in COVID-19. Libraries were prepared by immunoSEQ multiplex PCR; TCRdb keeps only in-frame clonotypes and omits some of them. The table lists under 40,000 clones, about 88% of them singletons. Material for sequencing was peripheral blood. The source is a man aged 70 or older with active COVID-19. Both conserved end residues are part of each CDR3. Each record gives: CDR3 length, V gene, J gene, CDR3 protein.

len: 15; v_gene: TRBV18; j_gene: TRBJ1-5; CDR3aa: CASSPGGRVNQPQHF
len: 15; v_gene: TRBV28; j_gene: TRBJ2-6; CDR3aa: CASGYSDSGANVLTF
len: 15; v_gene: TRBV28; j_gene: TRBJ2-7; CDR3aa: CASSPTSGGLPEQYF
len: 16; v_gene: TRBV2; j_gene: TRBJ2-3; CDR3aa: CASSLLAGGRGDTQYF
len: 15; v_gene: TRBV19; j_gene: TRBJ1-6; CDR3aa: CASSIEKGLNSPLHF
len: 15; v_gene: TRBV6-1; j_gene: TRBJ2-7; CDR3aa: CASSETSGSLYEQYF
len: 15; v_gene: TRBV4-3; j_gene: TRBJ2-5; CDR3aa: CASSHQTGVEETQYF
len: 12; v_gene: TRBV6-1; j_gene: TRBJ2-5; CDR3aa: CASSERRETQYF
len: 15; v_gene: TRBV7-2; j_gene: TRBJ2-7; CDR3aa: CASSQIAGPTYEQYF
len: 15; v_gene: TRBV25-1; j_gene: TRBJ1-3; CDR3aa: CASSPGQGAGNTIYF
len: 17; v_gene: TRBV21-1; j_gene: TRBJ2-1; CDR3aa: CASSKGSDIPSYNEQFF
len: 17; v_gene: TRBV4-3; j_gene: TRBJ2-3; CDR3aa: CASSQGRGSLFTDTQYF
len: 15; v_gene: TRBV18; j_gene: TRBJ1-5; CDR3aa: CASSKTGRSNQPQHF
len: 14; v_gene: TRBV27; j_gene: TRBJ1-1; CDR3aa: CASSFGQLNTEAFF
len: 15; v_gene: TRBV30; j_gene: TRBJ1-5; CDR3aa: CAWSETALSNQPQHF
len: 15; v_gene: TRBV6-1; j_gene: TRBJ2-7; CDR3aa: CASIEQGAVAYEQYF
len: 14; v_gene: TRBV29-1; j_gene: TRBJ2-7; CDR3aa: CSVSSTSGGYEQYF
len: 14; v_gene: TRBV19; j_gene: TRBJ1-2; CDR3aa: CASSIDARIYGYTF
len: 17; v_gene: TRBV18; j_gene: TRBJ1-3; CDR3aa: CASSPSRTLLTGNTIYF
len: 18; v_gene: TRBV7-3; j_gene: TRBJ2-2; CDR3aa: CASSLYPTGKMDTGELFF
len: 13; v_gene: TRBV3-1/TRBV3-2; j_gene: TRBJ1-1; CDR3aa: CASSQEAGLGAFF
len: 16; v_gene: TRBV30; j_gene: TRBJ1-4; CDR3aa: CAWNYRRPATNEKLFF
len: 12; v_gene: TRBV10-3; j_gene: TRBJ2-7; CDR3aa: CAISGSSYEQYF
len: 13; v_gene: TRBV7-2; j_gene: TRBJ2-7; CDR3aa: CASSPNRGGEQYF
len: 14; v_gene: TRBV7-7; j_gene: TRBJ2-2; CDR3aa: CASSFPPPSKELFF
len: 13; v_gene: TRBV12-3/TRBV12-4; j_gene: TRBJ2-7; CDR3aa: CASSFEGNYEQYF
len: 15; v_gene: TRBV6-5; j_gene: TRBJ1-5; CDR3aa: CASSTNRVRNQPQHF
len: 15; v_gene: TRBV19; j_gene: TRBJ1-5; CDR3aa: CASSTRDTSHQPQHF
len: 14; v_gene: TRBV6-6; j_gene: TRBJ2-7; CDR3aa: CASSVAGGHDEQYF
len: 16; v_gene: TRBV6-5; j_gene: TRBJ1-3; CDR3aa: CASSYSFSGTGNTIYF
len: 14; v_gene: TRBV6-6; j_gene: TRBJ2-7; CDR3aa: CATQRERTTYEQYF
len: 14; v_gene: TRBV30; j_gene: TRBJ1-2; CDR3aa: CAWSVVLGQGGYTF
len: 13; v_gene: TRBV7-2; j_gene: TRBJ1-2; CDR3aa: CASSLSLNYGYTF
len: 13; v_gene: TRBV19; j_gene: TRBJ2-1; CDR3aa: CASSTTLDNEQFF
len: 11; v_gene: TRBV28; j_gene: TRBJ1-6; CDR3aa: CASSLNSPLHF